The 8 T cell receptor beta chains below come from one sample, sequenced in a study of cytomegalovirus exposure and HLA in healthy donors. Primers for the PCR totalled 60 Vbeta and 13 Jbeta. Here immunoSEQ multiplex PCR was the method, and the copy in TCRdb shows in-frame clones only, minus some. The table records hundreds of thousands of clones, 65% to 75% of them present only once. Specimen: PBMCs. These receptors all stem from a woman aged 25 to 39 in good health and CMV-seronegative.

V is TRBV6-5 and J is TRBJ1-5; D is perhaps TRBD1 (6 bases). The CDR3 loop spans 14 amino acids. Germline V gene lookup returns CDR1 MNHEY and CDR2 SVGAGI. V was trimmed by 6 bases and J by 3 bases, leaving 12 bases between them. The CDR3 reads CASSTDRYNQPQHF. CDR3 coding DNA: TGTGCCAGCAGCACTGACAGGTACAATCAGCCCCAGCATTTT.

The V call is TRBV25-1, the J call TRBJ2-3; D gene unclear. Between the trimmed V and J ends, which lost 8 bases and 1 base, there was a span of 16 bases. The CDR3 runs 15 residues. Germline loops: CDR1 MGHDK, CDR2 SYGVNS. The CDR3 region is CASGDPFRGTDTQYF. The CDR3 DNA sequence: TGTGCCAGCGGCGACCCATTCCGGGGCACAGATACGCAGTATTTT.

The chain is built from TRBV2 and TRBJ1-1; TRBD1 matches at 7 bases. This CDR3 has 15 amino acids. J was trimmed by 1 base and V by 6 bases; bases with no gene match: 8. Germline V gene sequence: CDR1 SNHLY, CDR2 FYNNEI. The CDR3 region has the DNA TGTGCCAGCAGCCCCACACAGGGGCAGAACACTGAAGCTTTCTTT. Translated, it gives CASSPTQGQNTEAFF. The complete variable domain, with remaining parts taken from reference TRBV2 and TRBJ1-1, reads EPEVTQTPSHQVTQMGQEVILRCVPISNHLYFYWYRQILGQKVEFLVSFYNNEISEKSEIFDDQFSVERPDGSNFTLKIRSTKLEDSAMYFCASSPTQGQNTEAFFGQGTRLTVV.

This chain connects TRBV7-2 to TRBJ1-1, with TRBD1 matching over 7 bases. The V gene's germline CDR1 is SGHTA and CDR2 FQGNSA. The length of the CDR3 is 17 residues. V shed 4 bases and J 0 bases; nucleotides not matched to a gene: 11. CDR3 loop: CASSSARTGIMNTEAFF. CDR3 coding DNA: TGTGCCAGCAGCTCAGCTAGGACAGGAATCATGAACACTGAAGCTTTCTTT.

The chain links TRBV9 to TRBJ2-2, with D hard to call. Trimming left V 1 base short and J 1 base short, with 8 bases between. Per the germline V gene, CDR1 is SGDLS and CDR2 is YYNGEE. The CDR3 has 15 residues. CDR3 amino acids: CASSVQSMNTGELFF. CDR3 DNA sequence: TGTGCCAGCAGCGTACAGTCCATGAACACCGGGGAGCTGTTTTTT.

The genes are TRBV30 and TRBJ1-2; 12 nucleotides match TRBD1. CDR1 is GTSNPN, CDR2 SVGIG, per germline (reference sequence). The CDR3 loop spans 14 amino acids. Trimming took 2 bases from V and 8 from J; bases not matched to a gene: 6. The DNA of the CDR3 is TGTGCCTGGAGTTGGGGACAGGGGGCAGGGGGCTACACCTTC. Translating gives CAWSWGQGAGGYTF.

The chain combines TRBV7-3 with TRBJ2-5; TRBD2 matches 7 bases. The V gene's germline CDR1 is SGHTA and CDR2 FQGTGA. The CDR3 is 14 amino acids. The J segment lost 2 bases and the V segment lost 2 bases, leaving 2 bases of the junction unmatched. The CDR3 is CASSLGAGQETQYF. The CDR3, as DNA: TGTGCCAGCAGCTTAGGAGCGGGACAAGAGACCCAGTACTTC.

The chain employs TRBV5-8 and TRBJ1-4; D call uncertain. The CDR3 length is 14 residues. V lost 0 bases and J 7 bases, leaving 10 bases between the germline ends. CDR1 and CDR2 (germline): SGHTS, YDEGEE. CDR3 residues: CASSLVVEGEKLFF. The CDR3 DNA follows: TGTGCCAGCAGCTTGGTCGTAGAGGGTGAAAAACTGTTTTTT.